Listed here are 20 T cell receptor beta chains from one sample, sequenced in a study of cytomegalovirus exposure and HLA in healthy donors. PCR involved 60 Vbeta and 13 Jbeta primers. Repertoires were generated with immunoSEQ multiplex PCR, while TCRdb's copy carries only in-frame clones and drops some. Seen here are fewer than 80,000 clones, over 60% observed once, and the top ten hold roughly 5%. The specimen sequenced was PBMCs. These TCRs come from a woman aged 25-40 years in good health and CMV-seronegative.

The CDR3 loop reads CASSYSATQAGELFF. As DNA, the CDR3 is TGTGCCAGCAGTTACTCTGCGACTCAAGCCGGGGAGCTGTTTTTT. V is TRBV6-6 and J is TRBJ2-2, with D unresolved. Germline values: CDR1 MNHNY, CDR2 SVGAGI (reference sequence). The CDR3 length is 15 residues. Between the trimmed V and J ends, which lost 0 bases and 6 bases, there was a span of 11 bases.

This rearrangement joins TRBV5-4 to TRBJ1-2, with D perhaps matching TRBD1 (6 bases). Germline V gene data show CDR1 as SGHNT and CDR2 as YYREEE (reference sequence). Trimming cost V 1 base and J 9 bases, with 10 bases left between them. The CDR3 totals 12 residues. In DNA, the CDR3 is TGTGCCAGCAGCTTGCAGGGGCAGAGCTACACCTTC. Its protein product is CASSLQGQSYTF.

CDR3 sequence (DNA): TGTGCCAGCAGCTTACTCTCAGGGGGCGAAGAGACCCAGTACTTC. It is translated as CASSLLSGGEETQYF. The chain couples TRBV11-2 to TRBJ2-5; 8 bases align to TRBD1. Germline V gene data show CDR1 as SGHAT and CDR2 as FQNNGV. The CDR3 consists of 15 residues. The V gene end was trimmed by 2 bases and the J gene end by 3 bases; junction bases not matched to a gene: 5.

The V call is TRBV30, the J call TRBJ1-1; 8 bases line up with TRBD1. Germline-derived CDR1 and CDR2 are GTSNPN and SVGIG (reference sequence). The V gene end was trimmed by 5 bases and the J gene end by 3 bases; junction bases not matched to a gene: 5. The CDR3 is made up of 13 amino acids. CDR3 coding DNA: TGTGCCTGGGGTAAGGACAGGGACACTGAAGCTTTCTTT. Translated, it gives CAWGKDRDTEAFF. The entire variable domain, with the rest obtained from reference TRBV30 and TRBJ1-1, is as follows: SQTIHQWPATLVQPVGSPLSLECTVEGTSNPNLYWYRQAAGRGLQLLFYSVGIGQISSEVPQNLSASRPQDRQFILSSKKLLLSDSGFYLCAWGKDRDTEAFFGQGTRLTVV.

This clone occurred once. The rearrangement joins TRBV28 to TRBJ2-7, with 7 bases fitting TRBD1. Germline V gene sequence: CDR1 MDHEN, CDR2 SYDVKM. V shed 6 bases, J shed 2 bases, and the junction held 1 base outside the gene matches. The CDR3 is 12 residues long. CDR3 bases: TGTGCCAGCAGACAGGGGCCCTACGAGCAGTACTTC. It specifies CASRQGPYEQYF.

This chain connects TRBV14 to TRBJ2-5, with 8 bases aligning to TRBD1. CDR3 size: 14 residues. Germline loops: CDR1 SGHDN, CDR2 FVKESK. Germline trimming cut 4 bases from V and 9 bases from J; bases unmatched to any gene: 10. In nucleotides, the CDR3 is TGTGCCAGCAGCCGGACGACAGGGGCCACGGCCCAGTACTTC. It is translated as CASSRTTGATAQYF.

This clone was seen only a few times. For the CDR3, the DNA is TGTGCCAGCAGTTATCGTGGAGGGTCCCTCTCCTACGAGCAGTACTTC. Its protein is CASSYRGGSLSYEQYF. The genes are TRBV6-6 and TRBJ2-7; possibly TRBD2 for D (6 bases). The CDR3 totals 16 residues. Per the germline V gene, CDR1 is MNHNY and CDR2 is SVGAGI (reference sequence). The V end was cut by 3 bases, the J end by 0 bases, with 15 bases between.

To note about this clone: Mismatch with germline at one junction end may stem from a read error. This CDR3 reads CATSVGGTQYF. The CDR3 nucleotides are TGTGCCACCAGTGTGGGGGGTACGCAGTATTTT. This chain uses TRBV25-1 with TRBJ2-3; a weak D match, TRBD2 (6 bases). The CDR3 sequence is 11 residues long. CDR1 and CDR2 (germline): MGHDK, SYGVNS.

The chain couples TRBV5-6 to TRBJ2-5, with 7 bases matching TRBD1. Germline V gene sequence: CDR1 SGHDT, CDR2 YYEEEE. The CDR3 has 15 residues. J was trimmed by 0 bases and V by 4 bases; bases with no gene match: 6. This CDR3 is CASSDTGQNQETQYF. The DNA of the CDR3 is TGTGCCAGCAGCGACACGGGACAGAACCAAGAGACCCAGTACTTC.

The chain joins TRBV5-1 to TRBJ2-1; 7 bases map to TRBD2. This CDR3 region has 17 residues. The trim removed 0 bases at V and 3 bases at J, leaving 9 bases unmatched. Looked up from germline, CDR1 is SGHRS and CDR2 is YFSETQ. The CDR3 region has the DNA TGCGCCAGCAGCTTGGTGGTAGCGGGCGTAGGCTACAATGAGCAGTTCTTC. Encoded protein: CASSLVVAGVGYNEQFF.

The gene calls are TRBV28 and TRBJ1-1, with a tentative D call TRBD1 (5 bases). Trimming took 8 bases from V and 0 from J, leaving 10 bases between them. Germline V lookup: CDR1 MDHEN, CDR2 SYDVKM. This CDR3 is built from 13 residues. In nucleotides, the CDR3 is TGTGCCAGCGGGGGGGTGTTGAACACTGAAGCTTTCTTT. It specifies CASGGVLNTEAFF. The full variable domain, with the rest looked up from reference TRBV28 and TRBJ1-1, is DVKVTQSSRYLVKRTGEKVFLECVQDMDHENMFWYRQDPGLGLRLIYFSYDVKMKEKGDIPEGYSVSREKKERFSLILESASTNQTSMYLCASGGVLNTEAFFGQGTRLTVV.

This chain connects TRBV6-5 to TRBJ2-7; 9 nucleotides line up with TRBD1. Per the germline V gene, CDR1 is MNHEY and CDR2 is SVGAGI. Trimming took 5 bases from V and 9 from J; bases not matched to a gene: 11. The CDR3 extends over 14 amino acids. The CDR3 nucleotides read TGTGCCAGCAGTGGAACAGGGGGCCTTTCTGGGCAGTACTTC. Protein product: CASSGTGGLSGQYF.

Only a few counts were recorded for this clone. The chain recombines TRBV18 with TRBJ2-7; 9 bases fit TRBD2. With V trimmed by 3 bases and J by 6 bases, 3 bases remained unmatched. The CDR3 has 13 residues. Germline assignment: CDR1 KGHSH and CDR2 LQKENI. The CDR3 here is CASSPSGRSEQYV. CDR3 nucleotide sequence: TGTGCCAGCTCACCCAGCGGGAGGTCCGAGCAGTACGTC.

The chain couples TRBV18 to TRBJ2-3; 10 nucleotides line up with TRBD2. Germline lookup yields CDR1 KGHSH and CDR2 LQKENI. V shed 2 bases and J 7 bases; nucleotides not matched to a gene: 12. This CDR3 contains 17 residues. Here the CDR3 DNA reads TGTGCCAGCTCACCAACCCCTTCTAGCGGGAGAGGAAATACGCAGTATTTT. It encodes CASSPTPSSGRGNTQYF.

CDR3 nucleotides: TGTGCCAGCAGTCCGCTACTTAGTATTAGCGGCCAAGAGACCCAGTACTTC. Residues: CASSPLLSISGQETQYF. V usage is TRBV28 and J usage is TRBJ2-5; D perhaps matches TRBD2 (6 bases). V dropped 5 bases and J dropped 1 base, with 20 bases sitting between them. The CDR3 runs to 17 residues. Germline lookup yields CDR1 MDHEN and CDR2 SYDVKM.

The V call is TRBV4-1, the J call TRBJ1-3; the D gene is possibly TRBD1 (5 bases). CDR1 is MGHRA and CDR2 is YSYEKL in the germline V gene. V was cut by 0 bases and J by 1 base, with 13 bases left in between. This CDR3 is built from 17 residues. The CDR3 coding sequence is TGCGCCAGCAGCCAAGATGGGGCAGGGAGGTCTGGAAACACCATATATTTT. Its translation: CASSQDGAGRSGNTIYF.

V gene TRBV11-2 combines with J gene TRBJ1-4, with D uncertain. This CDR3 contains 13 residues. The germline gives CDR1 SGHAT, CDR2 FQNNGV. The ends were cut back, 5 bases at V and 8 bases at J, with 12 bases in the middle. CDR3 loop: CASSPGTGEKLFF. CDR3 in DNA: TGTGCCAGCAGCCCCGGTACGGGAGAAAAACTGTTTTTT.

This clone was observed a few times. This chain connects TRBV28 to TRBJ2-5, with TRBD1 as a possible D gene (6 bases). The germline V and J ends were trimmed by 5 bases and 12 bases, with 16 bases remaining between them. CDR3 size: 12 residues. Per the germline V gene, CDR1 is MDHEN and CDR2 is SYDVKM. The CDR3 DNA reads TGTGCCAGCAGTCTACAGGGCCTCGGAGAGTACTTC. It is translated as CASSLQGLGEYF.

The chain joins TRBV7-9 to TRBJ2-3; 7 nucleotides line up with TRBD2. The V gene end was trimmed by 6 bases and the J gene end by 7 bases; junction bases not matched to a gene: 13. The length of the CDR3 is 15 residues. Germline V gives CDR1 SEHNR, CDR2 FQNEAQ (reference sequence). CDR3 in DNA: TGTGCCAGCAGTTTTCTTAGCGGGCCTCCCTATACGCAGTATTTT. Amino acid sequence: CASSFLSGPPYTQYF. The full variable domain, in which reference TRBV7-9 and TRBJ2-3 provide the parts outside the CDR3, is DTGVSQNPRHKITKRGQNVTFRCDPISEHNRLYWYRQTLGQGPEFLTYFQNEAQLEKSRLLSDRFSAERPKGSFSTLEIQRTEQGDSAMYLCASSFLSGPPYTQYFGPGTRLTVL.

The chain employs TRBV6-5 and TRBJ1-1; D gene ambiguous. The CDR3 sequence is 11 residues long. Between the trimmed V and J ends, which lost 8 bases and 1 base, there was a span of 5 bases. Germline CDR1 and CDR2: MNHEY and SVGAGI. CDR3 sequence: CASGANTEAFF. The CDR3 DNA reads as TGTGCCAGCGGAGCGAACACTGAAGCTTTCTTT.